Listed here is a single T cell receptor (beta chain). Germline V gives CDR1 SGHVS, CDR2 FQNEAQ. V was shortened by 5 bases and J by 2 bases, with 12 bases between the two germline ends. The CDR3 contains 14 residues. This specimen belongs to a study of cytotoxic CD8 clonotypes in ibrutinib-treated CLL. Clones were sequenced by immunoSEQ multiplex PCR, and TCRdb holds only the in-frame ones, with some missing. Counted here are some 200,000 clones, approximately 75% occurring once; the ten biggest clones make up more than 9.5%. This sequence was found in a human donor with chronic lymphocytic leukemia. The chain links TRBV7-8 to TRBJ2-5; D gene unclear. The sequenced sample was PBMCs, obtained after 12 months of ibrutinib treatment. For the CDR3, the DNA is TGTGCCAGCAGCCCGCCCGGGCCTCAAGAGACCCAGTACTTC. The encoded protein is CASSPPGPQETQYF. The full variable domain, its missing parts supplied by reference TRBV7-8 and TRBJ2-5, is GAGVSQSPRYKVAKRGQDVALRCDPISGHVSLFWYQQALGQGPEFLTYFQNEAQLDKSGLPSDRFFAERPEGSVSTLKIQRTQQEDSAVYLCASSPPGPQETQYFGPGTRLLVL.